The entry below gives a single T cell receptor (beta chain) sequence along with its context. The sample belongs to a study of blood T cell repertoires in COVID-19. The overall study: Specimens from acute and convalescent COVID-19 originated in the United States, Italy and Spain. T cells, B-cell-depleted T cells, or PBMCs supplied cDNA or gDNA.

Trimming removed 1 base from V and 2 bases from J, with 12 bases in between. There are 15 residues in the CDR3. Looked up from germline, CDR1 is LGHNA and CDR2 is YNFKEQ. The authors' processing: Researchers report that nucleated cell counts were estimated from reference gene primer amplification. Assay used: immunoSEQ multiplex PCR; TCRdb lists only in-frame clones, some missing. The D gene and trimming were derived from the DNA, and the V and J assignments and clone size from that table. The sample has 210,000 or so clones, 70% to 90% seen once. Input material: peripheral blood. V usage is TRBV4-2 and J usage is TRBJ2-7, with D tentatively TRBD1 (6 bases). This receptor was obtained from a man aged 25 to 45 with COVID-19, enrolled during active disease. CDR3 in DNA: TGTGCCAGCAGCCAAGCGGACAGTCGTACCTACGAGCAGTACTTC. It yields the protein CASSQADSRTYEQYF.